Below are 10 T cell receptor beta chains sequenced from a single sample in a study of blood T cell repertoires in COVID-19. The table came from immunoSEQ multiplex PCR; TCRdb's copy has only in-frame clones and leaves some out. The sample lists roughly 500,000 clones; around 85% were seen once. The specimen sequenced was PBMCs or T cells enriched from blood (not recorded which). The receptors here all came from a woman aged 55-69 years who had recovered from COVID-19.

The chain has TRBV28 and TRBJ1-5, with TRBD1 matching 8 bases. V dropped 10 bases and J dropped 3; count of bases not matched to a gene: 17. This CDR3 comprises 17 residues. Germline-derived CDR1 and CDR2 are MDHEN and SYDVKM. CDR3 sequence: CATGPAEAGGFNQPQHF. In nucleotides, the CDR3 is TGTGCCACCGGGCCCGCCGAGGCAGGGGGCTTCAATCAGCCCCAGCATTTT.

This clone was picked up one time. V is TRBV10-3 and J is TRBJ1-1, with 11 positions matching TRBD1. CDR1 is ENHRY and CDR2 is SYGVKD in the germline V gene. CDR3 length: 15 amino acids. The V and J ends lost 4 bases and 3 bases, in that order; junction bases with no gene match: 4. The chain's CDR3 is CAISVGGQGDTEAFF. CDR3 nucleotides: TGTGCCATCAGTGTAGGGGGACAGGGGGACACTGAAGCTTTCTTT.

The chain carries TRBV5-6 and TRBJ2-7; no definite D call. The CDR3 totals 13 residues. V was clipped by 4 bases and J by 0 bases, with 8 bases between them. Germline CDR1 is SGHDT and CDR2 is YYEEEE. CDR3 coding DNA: TGTGCCAGCAGCCCTATAGACTCCTACGAGCAGTACGTC. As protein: CASSPIDSYEQYV.

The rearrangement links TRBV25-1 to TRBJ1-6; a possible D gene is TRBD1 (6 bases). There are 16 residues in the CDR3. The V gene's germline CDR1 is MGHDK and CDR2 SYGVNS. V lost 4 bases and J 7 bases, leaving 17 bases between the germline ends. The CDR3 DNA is TGTGCCAGCAGTGGACCGGGACAAAGAAACAATTCACCCCTCCACTTT. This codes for CASSGPGQRNNSPLHF.

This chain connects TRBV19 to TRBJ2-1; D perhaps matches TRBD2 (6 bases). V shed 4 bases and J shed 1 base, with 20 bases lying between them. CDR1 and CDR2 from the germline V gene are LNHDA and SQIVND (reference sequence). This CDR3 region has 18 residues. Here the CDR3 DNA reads TGTGCCAGTAGTACTCCCCCACCAGGAGGGTCGTCCTACAATGAGCAGTTCTTC. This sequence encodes CASSTPPPGGSSYNEQFF.

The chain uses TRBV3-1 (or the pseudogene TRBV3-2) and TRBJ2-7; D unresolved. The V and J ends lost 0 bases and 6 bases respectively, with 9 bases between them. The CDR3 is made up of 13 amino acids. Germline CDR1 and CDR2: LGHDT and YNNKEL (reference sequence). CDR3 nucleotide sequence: TGTGCCAGCAGCCAAGAAGTATCGGGCGAGCAGTACGTC. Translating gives CASSQEVSGEQYV.

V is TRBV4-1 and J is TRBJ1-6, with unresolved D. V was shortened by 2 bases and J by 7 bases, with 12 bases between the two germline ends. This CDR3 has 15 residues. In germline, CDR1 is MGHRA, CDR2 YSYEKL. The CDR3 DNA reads TGCGCCAGCAGCCAATTAGAGGTCGGGAATTCACCCCTCCACTTT. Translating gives CASSQLEVGNSPLHF.

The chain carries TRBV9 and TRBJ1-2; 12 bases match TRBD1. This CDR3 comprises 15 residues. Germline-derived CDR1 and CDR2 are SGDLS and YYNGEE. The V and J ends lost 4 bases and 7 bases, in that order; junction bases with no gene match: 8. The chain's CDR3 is CASSPGTGGVGGYTF. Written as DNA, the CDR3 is TGTGCCAGCAGCCCCGGGACAGGGGGCGTCGGTGGCTACACCTTC.

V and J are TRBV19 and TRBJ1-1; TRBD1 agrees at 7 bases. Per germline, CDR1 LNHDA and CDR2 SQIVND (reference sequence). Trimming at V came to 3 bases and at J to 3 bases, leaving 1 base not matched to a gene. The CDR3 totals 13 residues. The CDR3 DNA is TGTGCCAGTAGTATCACAGGGGACACTGAAGCTTTCTTT. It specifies CASSITGDTEAFF.

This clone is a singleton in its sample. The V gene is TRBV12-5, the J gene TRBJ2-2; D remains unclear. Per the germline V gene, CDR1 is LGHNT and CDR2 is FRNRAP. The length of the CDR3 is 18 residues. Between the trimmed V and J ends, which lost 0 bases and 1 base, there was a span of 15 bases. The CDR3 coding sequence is TGTGCTAGTGGTTTGGTACTTGGAAAAGGCGGGAACACCGGGGAGCTGTTTTTT. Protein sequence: CASGLVLGKGGNTGELFF.